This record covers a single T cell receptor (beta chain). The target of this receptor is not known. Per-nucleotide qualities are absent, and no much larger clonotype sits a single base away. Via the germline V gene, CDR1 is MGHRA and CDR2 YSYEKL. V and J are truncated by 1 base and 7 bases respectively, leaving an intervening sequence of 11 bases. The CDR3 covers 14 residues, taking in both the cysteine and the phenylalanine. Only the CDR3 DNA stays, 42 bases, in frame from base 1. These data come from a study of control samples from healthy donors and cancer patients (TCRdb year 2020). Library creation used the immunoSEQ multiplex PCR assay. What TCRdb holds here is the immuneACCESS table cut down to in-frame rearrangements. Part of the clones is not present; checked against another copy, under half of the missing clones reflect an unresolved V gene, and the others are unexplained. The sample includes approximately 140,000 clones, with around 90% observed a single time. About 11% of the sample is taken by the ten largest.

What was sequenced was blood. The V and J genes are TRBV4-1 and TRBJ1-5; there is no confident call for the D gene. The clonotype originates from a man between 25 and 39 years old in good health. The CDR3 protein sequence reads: CASSQVSINQPQHF. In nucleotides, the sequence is TGCGCCAGCAGCCAAGTATCTATTAACCAGCCCCAGCATTTT.